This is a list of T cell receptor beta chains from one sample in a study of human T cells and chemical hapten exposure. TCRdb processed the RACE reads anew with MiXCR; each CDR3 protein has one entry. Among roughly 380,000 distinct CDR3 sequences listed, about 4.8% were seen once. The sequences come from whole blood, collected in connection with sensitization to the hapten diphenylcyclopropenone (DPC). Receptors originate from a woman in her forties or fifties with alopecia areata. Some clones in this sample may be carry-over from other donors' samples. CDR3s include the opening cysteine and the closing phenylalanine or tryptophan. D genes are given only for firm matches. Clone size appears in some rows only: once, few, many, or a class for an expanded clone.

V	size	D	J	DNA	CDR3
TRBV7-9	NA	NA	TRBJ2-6	TGTGCCAGCAGCCCCCGGGGAGGGGGCGCGTCTGGGGCCAACGTCCTGACTTTC	CASSPRGGGASGANVLTF
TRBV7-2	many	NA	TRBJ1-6	TGTGCCAGCAGCTTTCAGGGGCCGACCTCCCTTCTTAATTCACCCCTCCACTTT	CASSFQGPTSLLNSPLHF
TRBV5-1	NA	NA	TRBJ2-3	TGCGCCAGCGCTCTAGCGAGTCCTAGCACAGATACGCAGTATTTT	CASALASPSTDTQYF
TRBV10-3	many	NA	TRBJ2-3	TGTGCCATCAGTGACCCAGATACGCAGTATTTT	CAISDPDTQYF
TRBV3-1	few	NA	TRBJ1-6	TGTGCCAGCAGTCCATACAGGGAACTAGACTCACCCCTCCACTTT	CASSPYRELDSPLHF
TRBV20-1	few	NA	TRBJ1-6	TGCAGTGCCCGAAGCGGGAGCTCCTATAATTCACCCCTCCACTTT	CSARSGSSYNSPLHF
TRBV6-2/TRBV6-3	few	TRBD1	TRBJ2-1	TGTGCCAGCAGTTTCCTGGACAGGGACGCCAATGAGCAGTTCTTC	CASSFLDRDANEQFF
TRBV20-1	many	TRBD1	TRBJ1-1	TGCAGCCCGGGACAGGGAGGTGTTGGCACTGAAGCTTTCTTT	CSPGQGGVGTEAFF
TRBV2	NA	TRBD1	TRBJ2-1	TGTGCCAGCAGTGAAGGCAGGGGGCTGGGTAAGCAGTTCTTC	CASSEGRGLGKQFF
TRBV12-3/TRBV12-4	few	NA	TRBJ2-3	TGTGCCAGCAGTTTAGCGCTCGCGGGGCTTAGCACAGATACGCAGTATTTT	CASSLALAGLSTDTQYF
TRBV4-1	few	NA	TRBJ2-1	TGCGCCAGCAGCCAAGATCCGGGGGCGCGGAATGAGCAGTTCTTC	CASSQDPGARNEQFF
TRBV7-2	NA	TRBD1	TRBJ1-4	TGTGCCAGCAGCTCGGGGACAGGTGTGTCAACTAATGAAAAACTGTTTTTT	CASSSGTGVSTNEKLFF
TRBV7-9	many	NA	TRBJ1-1	TGTGCCAGCAGCTTACGGCAGACCTTTGAGGCTTTCTTT	CASSLRQTFEAFF
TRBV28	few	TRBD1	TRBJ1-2	TGTGCCAGCAGTTTAGGGACAGGGGGCGCCTATGGCTACACCTTC	CASSLGTGGAYGYTF
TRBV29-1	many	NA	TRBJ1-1	TGCAGCGTTGTCAGGGAGCTTAGAGGGCCTGAAGCTTTCTTT	CSVVRELRGPEAFF
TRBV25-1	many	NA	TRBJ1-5	TGTGCCAGCAGTGATGCAGGAGCGAATCAGCCCCAGCATTTT	CASSDAGANQPQHF